Below, 26 T cell receptor beta chains from the same sample are listed, as sequenced in a study of OX40 agonist ivuxolimab in advanced cancers. Only in-frame clones appear in the TCRdb table, and some are missing; sequencing was by immunoSEQ multiplex PCR. The table records tens of thousands of clones, about 80% of them present only once. The sample in question was CD4+ or CD8+ T cells sorted from blood, obtained in a trial of the OX40 agonist ivuxolimab. The origin of the receptors is an adult with an advanced solid tumor such as melanoma, head and neck, liver or kidney cancer.

The chain joins TRBV20-1 to TRBJ2-1; D remains ambiguous. Germline CDR1 reads DFQATT; CDR2 reads SNEGSKA (reference sequence). The CDR3 totals 11 residues. The V end lost 5 bases, the J end lost 12 bases, and 14 bases lay between the germline ends. Here the CDR3 DNA reads TGCAGTGCTCCCGCTACGTTAGGGCAGTTCTTC. It codes for CSAPATLGQFF.

The chain carries TRBV5-1 and TRBJ1-2; D uncertain. The CDR3 sequence is 12 residues long. The germline V and J ends were trimmed by 0 bases and 4 bases, with 4 bases remaining between them. CDR1 and CDR2 from the germline V gene are SGHRS and YFSETQ. CDR3: CASSLGIYGYTF. DNA of the CDR3: TGCGCCAGCAGCTTGGGTATCTATGGCTACACCTTC.

The chain joins TRBV5-4 to TRBJ2-5, with no clear D. Trimming pared 4 bases from V and 0 bases from J, leaving 7 bases between. Germline V gene lookup returns CDR1 SGHNT and CDR2 YYREEE (reference sequence). The CDR3 is 13 amino acids. CDR3 coding DNA: TGTGCCAGCAGCACCCGGGACCAAGAGACCCAGTACTTC. This sequence encodes CASSTRDQETQYF.

This chain connects TRBV5-4 to TRBJ2-7; D is possibly TRBD2 (5 bases). V was cut by 2 bases and J by 4 bases, with 10 bases left in between. Germline-derived CDR1 and CDR2 are SGHNT and YYREEE (reference sequence). This CDR3 spans 13 amino acids. CDR3 sequence: CASSFSGIYEQYF. CDR3 nucleotide sequence: TGTGCCAGCAGCTTTTCGGGAATTTACGAGCAGTACTTC.

The chain joins TRBV10-3 to TRBJ1-5; TRBD1 matches at 8 bases. With V trimmed by 2 bases and J by 7 bases, 4 bases remained unmatched. CDR1 and CDR2 (germline): ENHRY, SYGVKD. The CDR3 length is 14 residues. CDR3 nucleotides: TGTGCCATCAGTGAGGGACAGGGTGGGCAGCCCCAGCATTTT. Translating it yields CAISEGQGGQPQHF.

The rearrangement uses TRBV11-2 and TRBJ1-6; D call uncertain. This CDR3 region has 16 residues. Deletions cut 4 bases from V and 6 bases from J, with 16 bases between. CDR1 and CDR2 from the germline V gene are SGHAT and FQNNGV. The CDR3 region is CASSSFRRAFNSPLHF. The CDR3, as DNA: TGTGCCAGCAGCTCATTTCGAAGAGCGTTTAATTCACCCCTCCACTTT.

This chain joins TRBV5-5 and TRBJ1-1; tentative D call: TRBD1 (6 bases). Germline lookup yields CDR1 SGHKS and CDR2 YYEKEE (reference sequence). V lost 0 bases and J lost 5, with 17 bases in between. The CDR3 consists of 16 residues. This CDR3 reads CASSLEFQGLITEAFF. As DNA, the CDR3 is TGTGCCAGCAGCTTGGAGTTTCAGGGGCTGATAACTGAAGCTTTCTTT.

The CDR3 DNA sequence: TGTGCCAGCAGCTTAACGGGATCTAGCAATCAGCCCCAGTATTTT. Amino acid sequence: CASSLTGSSNQPQYF. This chain uses TRBV7-2 with TRBJ1-5; maybe TRBD2 (5 bases). TRBJ2-3 explains the end of the DNA better; the J call may be wrong. The CDR3 spans 15 residues. Germline CDR1 and CDR2: SGHTA and FQGNSA.

With regard to this clone: One end of the junction does not line up with germline, which may come from a read error. The chain joins TRBV5-1 to TRBJ2-1; 9 bases match TRBD1. Germline CDR1 SGHRS, CDR2 YFSETQ. CDR3 length: 16 residues. Written as DNA, the CDR3 is TGCGCCAGCAGCCTTACCGGGACAGGGTCCTCCAATGAGCAGTTCTTC. It encodes CASSLTGTGSSNEQFF.

The chain combines TRBV30 with TRBJ1-5; D gene uncertain. V was trimmed by 7 bases and J by 4 bases, leaving 14 bases between them. The germline V gene has CDR1 GTSNPN and CDR2 SVGIG (reference sequence). The CDR3 runs 13 residues. CDR3 sequence reads: CASAKDGNQPQHF. The CDR3 DNA sequence: TGTGCCTCTGCGAAGGACGGGAATCAGCCCCAGCATTTT. Using reference TRBV30 and TRBJ1-5 for the parts outside the CDR3, the full variable domain is SQTIHQWPATLVQPVGSPLSLECTVEGTSNPNLYWYRQAAGRGLQLLFYSVGIGQISSEVPQNLSASRPQDRQFILSSKKLLLSDSGFYLCASAKDGNQPQHFGDGTRLSIL.

This chain uses TRBV30 with TRBJ1-2, with 7 bases that match TRBD1. The CDR3 is 13 residues long. With V trimmed by 0 bases and J by 6 bases, 4 bases remained unmatched. Looked up from germline, CDR1 is GTSNPN and CDR2 is SVGIG (reference sequence). The CDR3 DNA reads TGTGCCTGGAGTGTTTTCAGGGGGAATGGCTACACCTTC. The encoded protein is CAWSVFRGNGYTF.

The chain employs TRBV5-6 and TRBJ1-3; the D gene is possibly TRBD1 (5 bases). V was shortened by 2 bases and J by 0 bases, with 6 bases between the two germline ends. Germline values: CDR1 SGHDT, CDR2 YYEEEE. The CDR3 is made up of 14 amino acids. CDR3 residues: CASSFQGSGNTIYF. In nucleotides, the CDR3 is TGTGCCAGCAGCTTTCAGGGCTCTGGAAACACCATATATTTT.

This clone was detected only a few times. CDR3 nucleotides: TGTGCCAGCAGCGAGGGGGCGAACTATGGCTACACCTTC. It codes for CASSEGANYGYTF. The rearrangement uses TRBV6-5 and TRBJ1-2; TRBD1 matches at 7 bases. The CDR3 sequence is 13 residues long. The V segment lost 6 bases and the J segment 2 bases; nucleotides outside the gene matches: 3. Per the germline V gene, CDR1 is MNHEY and CDR2 is SVGAGI.

The gene calls are TRBV7-2 and TRBJ1-6; D is unresolved. Between the trimmed V and J ends, which lost 2 bases and 7 bases, there was a span of 15 bases. The length of the CDR3 is 16 residues. Germline V gene lookup returns CDR1 SGHTA and CDR2 FQGNSA. CDR3 bases: TGTGCCAGCAGCTTAAGTACTGGGATTCCAAATTCACCCCTCCACTTT. Its translation: CASSLSTGIPNSPLHF.

The rearrangement uses TRBV13 and TRBJ1-3; tentative D call: TRBD1 (5 bases). Trimming shortened V by 3 bases and J by 0 bases, and 15 bases separated the two germline ends. The CDR3 runs to 17 residues. From germline, CDR1 is PRHDT and CDR2 FYEKMQ (reference sequence). This CDR3 is CASSFPTGAFSGNTIYF. The CDR3 DNA sequence: TGTGCCAGCAGCTTCCCAACAGGTGCTTTCTCTGGAAACACCATATATTTT.

The V and J genes are TRBV2 and TRBJ1-5, with TRBD1 matching over 10 bases. J gave up 0 bases and V 8 bases, and 4 bases lay outside the gene matches. The germline V gene encodes CDR1 SNHLY and CDR2 FYNNEI. This CDR3 region has 15 residues. The CDR3 region has the DNA TGTGCCAGCCGGGACAGGGGACATAGCAATCAGCCCCAGCATTTT. Encoded protein: CASRDRGHSNQPQHF.

The rearrangement joins TRBV7-2 to TRBJ1-2, with D possibly being TRBD1 (5 bases). With 4 bases removed from V and 2 bases from J, the gap between germline ends came to 20 bases. Germline-derived CDR1 and CDR2 are SGHTA and FQGNSA. The CDR3 runs to 17 residues. Here the CDR3 DNA reads TGTGCCAGCAGCTCGGGGGGGGGATCAACCCCAAACTATGGCTACACCTTC. Residues: CASSSGGGSTPNYGYTF.

The chain couples TRBV30 to TRBJ2-2, with D hard to call. V was pared by 4 bases and J by 1 base, with 13 bases between. The CDR3 sequence is 15 residues long. In germline, CDR1 is GTSNPN, CDR2 SVGIG (reference sequence). The CDR3 DNA reads TGTGCCTGGAATAGAATGGGATTGAACACCGGGGAGCTGTTTTTT. Translation gives CAWNRMGLNTGELFF.

This clone was picked up a small number of times. V gene TRBV30 combines with J gene TRBJ2-5, with a tentative D call TRBD1 (5 bases). With 4 bases removed from V and 3 bases from J, the gap between germline ends came to 9 bases. Germline loops: CDR1 GTSNPN, CDR2 SVGIG (reference sequence). This CDR3 is built from 12 residues. The CDR3 bases are TGTGCCTGGATGATAGGGGAAGAGACCCAGTACTTC. It is translated as CAWMIGEETQYF. The whole variable domain, remainder taken from reference TRBV30 and TRBJ2-5, is SQTIHQWPATLVQPVGSPLSLECTVEGTSNPNLYWYRQAAGRGLQLLFYSVGIGQISSEVPQNLSASRPQDRQFILSSKKLLLSDSGFYLCAWMIGEETQYFGPGTRLLVL.

The V gene is TRBV5-4, the J gene TRBJ1-4; D gene ambiguous. CDR3 length: 14 residues. V was cut by 0 bases and J by 5 bases, with 8 bases left in between. Germline-derived CDR1 and CDR2 are SGHNT and YYREEE (reference sequence). This chain's CDR3 is CASSLGLTNEKLFF. CDR3 DNA sequence: TGTGCCAGCAGCTTGGGGCTCACGAATGAAAAACTGTTTTTT.

The J gene is TRBJ2-2, the V gene TRBV7-2; 8 bases align to TRBD1. Germline CDR1 and CDR2: SGHTA and FQGNSA. The trim removed 5 bases at V and 6 bases at J, leaving 8 bases unmatched. The CDR3 consists of 15 residues. As DNA, the CDR3 is TGTGCCAGCAGCCCTAGACAGGGGACGGCCGGGGAGCTGTTTTTT. The encoded protein is CASSPRQGTAGELFF.

The chain carries TRBV6-5 and TRBJ1-4; maybe TRBD1 (6 bases). The germline V gene encodes CDR1 MNHEY and CDR2 SVGAGI. V lost 7 bases to trimming and J lost 7 bases, with 16 bases between them. This CDR3 has 14 residues. The CDR3 nucleotides are TGTGCCAGCAATGGTGGCAGGGGTAGTGAAAAACTGTTTTTT. Its protein is CASNGGRGSEKLFF.

The V gene is TRBV25-1, the J gene TRBJ2-7; D gene uncertain. The CDR3 contains 14 residues. CDR1 and CDR2 (germline): MGHDK, SYGVNS. V lost 6 bases, J lost 2 bases, and 14 bases lay in between. The CDR3 reads CASRMTTMPYEQYF. Written as DNA, the CDR3 is TGTGCCAGCAGGATGACCACGATGCCCTACGAGCAGTACTTC.

The V gene is TRBV10-3, the J gene TRBJ1-1, with a tentative D call TRBD1 (5 bases). Trimming took 4 bases from V and 3 from J, leaving 12 bases between them. This CDR3 contains 14 residues. Germline V lookup: CDR1 ENHRY, CDR2 SYGVKD. As DNA, the CDR3 is TGTGCCATCAGTGTAAAGGGGAGGGACACTGAAGCTTTCTTT. The encoded protein is CAISVKGRDTEAFF.

This clone was recorded once. This rearrangement joins TRBV5-1 to TRBJ1-1; 7 nucleotides align to TRBD1. The germline V gene has CDR1 SGHRS and CDR2 YFSETQ. Trimming took 5 bases from V and 4 from J; bases not matched to a gene: 8. There are 14 residues in the CDR3. The CDR3 region is CASRFTYRGTEAFF. The CDR3 region has the DNA TGCGCCAGCAGATTTACCTACAGGGGCACTGAAGCTTTCTTT.

This clone has just a few counts. V usage is TRBV7-9 and J usage is TRBJ2-2; TRBD2 is a possible D gene (5 bases). V lost 5 bases to trimming and J lost 3 bases, with 7 bases between them. Germline lookup yields CDR1 SEHNR and CDR2 FQNEAQ (reference sequence). The CDR3 has 13 amino acids. The CDR3 reads CASSPGYTGELFF. The CDR3 DNA sequence: TGTGCCAGCAGCCCGGGATACACCGGGGAGCTGTTTTTT.